Below, 12 T cell receptor beta chains from the same sample are listed, as sequenced in a study of early T cells in non-severe SARS-CoV-2 infection. TCRdb re-called the 5' RACE reads with MiXCR, one entry per CDR3 protein. Of roughly 70,000 distinct CDR3 sequences in the sample, 9.5% to 15% were seen once. The sample consisted of whole blood. Every receptor here comes from an adult who was a healthcare worker with PCR-confirmed SARS-CoV-2 infection or an uninfected control (not recorded which).

This clonotype was observed at least ten times. The chain recombines TRBV3-1 with TRBJ2-5, with D unclear. CDR3 length: 11 amino acids. Germline V gene data show CDR1 as LGHDT and CDR2 as YNNKEL (reference sequence). With 1 base removed from V and 4 bases from J, the gap between germline ends came to 1 base. The CDR3 coding sequence is TGTGCCAGCAGCCAAGGAGAGACCCAGTACTTC. Protein sequence: CASSQGETQYF.

In its sample, this clonotype was seen many times. V and J are TRBV27 and TRBJ1-2, with a tentative D call TRBD1 (5 bases). CDR1 is MNHEY, CDR2 SMNVEV, per germline (reference sequence). The CDR3 runs 14 residues. The V end was cut by 4 bases, the J end by 0 bases, with 9 bases between. CDR3 DNA sequence: TGTGCCAGCAGTTCGGGGCGGACTAACTATGGCTACACCTTC. It yields the protein CASSSGRTNYGYTF.

This clonotype was found many times. The chain employs TRBV28 and TRBJ1-1; maybe TRBD1 (5 bases). Germline V CDR1 and CDR2: MDHEN, SYDVKM. This CDR3 comprises 13 residues. V was pared by 7 bases and J by 1 base, with 10 bases between. The CDR3 coding sequence is TGTGCCAGCAAGGGACTGAGGAACACTGAAGCTTTCTTT. Protein sequence: CASKGLRNTEAFF.

This clonotype has a count of ten or more. The CDR3 sequence is CASSPGEGYEQYF. The CDR3 DNA reads TGTGCCAGCAGCCCAGGAGAGGGGTACGAGCAGTACTTC. The chain is built from TRBV7-6 and TRBJ2-7; D may correspond to TRBD1 or TRBD2 (5 bases each). Germline CDR1 and CDR2: SGHVS and FNYEAQ. The CDR3 extends over 13 amino acids. The V end was cut by 5 bases, the J end by 4 bases, with 12 bases between.

This clonotype has a count of ten or more. The V gene is TRBV27, the J gene TRBJ1-2; D unclear. There are 9 residues in the CDR3. V gave up 8 bases and J gave up 7 bases, with 5 bases separating them. Germline loops: CDR1 MNHEY, CDR2 SMNVEV (reference sequence). The CDR3 DNA sequence: TGTGCCAGCCTAGGTGGCTACACCTTC. Amino acid sequence: CASLGGYTF.

This clonotype was seen repeatedly, ten times or more. The chain uses TRBV5-5 and TRBJ2-5, with 7 bases lining up with TRBD1. Germline CDR1 reads SGHKS; CDR2 reads YYEKEE (reference sequence). The CDR3 covers 16 residues. The V and J ends lost 4 bases and 3 bases, in that order; junction bases with no gene match: 12. The CDR3 sequence is CASSRPQGGDEETQYF. The CDR3 bases are TGTGCCAGCAGCAGACCCCAAGGGGGCGACGAAGAGACCCAGTACTTC.

This clonotype was observed many times. This sequence joins TRBV7-2 and TRBJ1-6, with TRBD1 matching over 9 bases. With V trimmed by 4 bases and J by 7 bases, 14 bases remained unmatched. This CDR3 is 18 amino acids long. Germline CDR1 and CDR2: SGHTA and FQGNSA. The CDR3 DNA reads TGTGCCAGCAGCTCATCGGGGACAGGGCATATAGGGAATTCACCCCTCCACTTT. This translates into CASSSSGTGHIGNSPLHF.

The chain links TRBV6-2 or TRBV6-3 to TRBJ2-1; TRBD1 agrees at 7 bases. V shed 6 bases, J shed 8 bases, and the junction held 7 bases outside the gene matches. This CDR3 has 13 amino acids. Germline CDR1 and CDR2: MNHEY and SVGEGT. DNA for the CDR3: TGTGCCAGCAGCCTCCGCGACAGGGATGAGCAGTTCTTC. Translated, it gives CASSLRDRDEQFF.

This clonotype has only a few counts. V gene TRBV9 combines with J gene TRBJ2-4; D could derive from TRBD1 or TRBD2 (5 bases each). The ends were cut back, 4 bases at V and 4 bases at J, with 21 bases in the middle. Germline CDR1 SGDLS, CDR2 YYNGEE. The CDR3 is made up of 17 amino acids. CDR3 nucleotide sequence: TGTGCCAGCAGCCCAAATGAGGTTGGGGGTGTGAAAAACATTCAGTACTTC. Amino acid sequence: CASSPNEVGGVKNIQYF.

This clonotype was observed many times. V and J are TRBV7-9 and TRBJ1-2; no definite D call. The CDR3 is made up of 14 amino acids. V was shortened by 5 bases and J by 7 bases, with 17 bases between the two germline ends. Germline V gives CDR1 SEHNR, CDR2 FQNEAQ (reference sequence). CDR3 amino acids: CASSPARGNSGYTF. The CDR3 bases are TGTGCCAGCAGCCCCGCGAGAGGGAACAGTGGCTACACCTTC.

This rearrangement joins TRBV7-2 to TRBJ1-6; D unresolved. This CDR3 contains 14 residues. The V end was cut by 3 bases, the J end by 7 bases, with 10 bases between. Germline CDR1 is SGHTA and CDR2 is FQGNSA. The CDR3 region has the DNA TGTGCCAGCAGCTTTTCGAGGAAGAATTCACCCCTCCACTTT. This codes for CASSFSRKNSPLHF. The entire variable domain, with the rest obtained from reference TRBV7-2 and TRBJ1-6, is as follows: GAGVSQSPSNKVTEKGKDVELRCDPISGHTALYWYRQSLGQGLEFLIYFQGNSAPDKSGLPSDRFSAERTGGSVSTLTIQRTQQEDSAVYLCASSFSRKNSPLHFGNGTRLTVT.

Many counts were recorded for this clonotype. V usage is TRBV6-1 and J usage is TRBJ2-2; 7 nucleotides match TRBD1. The CDR3 runs 18 residues. Trimming removed 3 bases from V and 6 bases from J; junction bases left unmatched: 16. Germline V gives CDR1 MNHNS, CDR2 SASEGT. The CDR3, as DNA: TGTGCCAGCAGTGAGAGGGGGCAGTTACCCCCTTGGCCCGGGGAGCTGTTTTTT. Translating it yields CASSERGQLPPWPGELFF.